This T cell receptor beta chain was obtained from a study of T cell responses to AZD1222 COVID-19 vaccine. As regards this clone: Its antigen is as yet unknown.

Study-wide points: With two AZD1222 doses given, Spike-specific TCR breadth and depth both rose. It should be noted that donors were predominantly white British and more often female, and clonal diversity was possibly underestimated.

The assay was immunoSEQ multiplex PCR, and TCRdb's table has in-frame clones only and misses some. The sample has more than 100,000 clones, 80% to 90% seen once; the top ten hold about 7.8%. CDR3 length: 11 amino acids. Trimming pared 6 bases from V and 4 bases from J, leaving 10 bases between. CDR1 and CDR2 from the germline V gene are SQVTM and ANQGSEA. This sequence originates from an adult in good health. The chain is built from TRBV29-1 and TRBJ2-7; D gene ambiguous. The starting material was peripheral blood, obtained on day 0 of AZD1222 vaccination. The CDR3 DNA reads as TGCAGCGTCGCGAAGGGATACGAGCAGTACTTC. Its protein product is CSVAKGYEQYF.